A single sample is the source of the 18 T cell receptor beta chains below, sequenced in a study of CD8+ T cells in alopecia areata. Extraction and reverse transcription of RNA yielded cDNA as the sequencing template. Assay: immunoSEQ multiplex PCR; the TCRdb copy retains only in-frame clones and omits some. The sample contains some 180,000 clones, roughly 60% of which appear only once. The sequences come from CD4+ T cells sorted from blood, collected at week 0. The receptors stem from a human donor with alopecia areata.

The J gene is TRBJ1-2, the V gene TRBV20-1; D remains ambiguous. V lost 1 base to trimming and J lost 4 bases, with 4 bases between them. The CDR3 loop spans 11 amino acids. Germline CDR1 reads DFQATT; CDR2 reads SNEGSKA (reference sequence). The CDR3 sequence: CSARAPYGYTF. DNA for the CDR3: TGCAGTGCTAGAGCCCCCTATGGCTACACCTTC.

This chain links TRBV5-1 with TRBJ1-1, with 10 bases that match TRBD1. The CDR3 is 15 amino acids. J lost 2 bases, V lost 6 bases, and 7 bases had no gene match. Germline assignment: CDR1 SGHRS and CDR2 YFSETQ. In DNA, the CDR3 is TGCGCCAGCAACGATCCGACAGGGGGCAACACTGAAGCTTTCTTT. The encoded protein is CASNDPTGGNTEAFF. Together with reference TRBV5-1 and TRBJ1-1, the CDR3 gives the full variable domain: KAGVTQTPRYLIKTRGQQVTLSCSPISGHRSVSWYQQTPGQGLQFLFEYFSETQRNKGNFPGRFSGRQFSNSRSEMNVSTLELGDSALYLCASNDPTGGNTEAFFGQGTRLTVV.

This chain uses TRBV29-1 with TRBJ2-3; TRBD2 agrees at 8 bases. Germline V gene lookup returns CDR1 SQVTM and CDR2 ANQGSEA. The CDR3 has 14 residues. V lost 4 bases to trimming and J lost 2 bases; unmatched junction nucleotides: 5. The CDR3 region is CSVGVSGVTDTQYF. CDR3 sequence (DNA): TGCAGCGTTGGTGTTAGCGGGGTCACAGATACGCAGTATTTT.

The gene calls are TRBV11-2 and TRBJ2-1; D tentatively reads TRBD1 or TRBD2 (5 bases each). CDR1 is SGHAT, CDR2 FQNNGV, per germline. CDR3 length: 14 amino acids. Trimming removed 3 bases from V and 5 bases from J, with 11 bases in between. The CDR3 DNA reads TGTGCCAGCAGCTTCCGGGGCAGCGACAATGAGCAGTTCTTC. This codes for CASSFRGSDNEQFF.

This clone was observed a few times. The chain has TRBV6-5 and TRBJ2-2; D is ambiguous. Germline loops: CDR1 MNHEY, CDR2 SVGAGI. The CDR3 is 13 residues long. The V end lost 6 bases, the J end lost 4 bases, and 9 bases lay between the germline ends. CDR3 sequence: CASSFGGTGELFF. As DNA, the CDR3 is TGTGCCAGCAGCTTTGGCGGCACCGGGGAGCTGTTTTTT.

This chain connects TRBV30 to TRBJ2-1, with TRBD2 as a possible D gene (6 bases). Trimming shortened V by 4 bases and J by 10 bases, and 17 bases separated the two germline ends. The CDR3 spans 13 residues. The germline gives CDR1 GTSNPN, CDR2 SVGIG (reference sequence). The CDR3 DNA reads as TGTGCCTGGACCACCCAGCGGGCCTTCGAGCAGTTCTTC. It specifies CAWTTQRAFEQFF. The whole variable domain, remainder taken from reference TRBV30 and TRBJ2-1, is SQTIHQWPATLVQPVGSPLSLECTVEGTSNPNLYWYRQAAGRGLQLLFYSVGIGQISSEVPQNLSASRPQDRQFILSSKKLLLSDSGFYLCAWTTQRAFEQFFGPGTRLTVL.

This clone was observed a few times. The chain employs TRBV30 and TRBJ2-5; D not resolved. The V and J ends lost 1 base and 2 bases respectively, with 11 bases between them. The CDR3 extends over 14 amino acids. Germline CDR1 and CDR2: GTSNPN and SVGIG (reference sequence). The CDR3 sequence: CAWSDPGRQETQYF. CDR3 nucleotides: TGTGCCTGGAGTGACCCAGGACGTCAAGAGACCCAGTACTTC. Filled out from reference TRBV30 and TRBJ2-5, the complete variable domain reads SQTIHQWPATLVQPVGSPLSLECTVEGTSNPNLYWYRQAAGRGLQLLFYSVGIGQISSEVPQNLSASRPQDRQFILSSKKLLLSDSGFYLCAWSDPGRQETQYFGPGTRLLVL.

This chain links TRBV28 with TRBJ2-7; no firm D call. The CDR3 covers 14 residues. V was pared by 8 bases and J by 6 bases, with 20 bases between. Germline CDR1 and CDR2: MDHEN and SYDVKM. DNA of the CDR3: TGTGCCAGCCACCGGGTCGGCAGGTCGGCCGAGCAGTACTTC. It encodes CASHRVGRSAEQYF. The entire variable domain, with the rest obtained from reference TRBV28 and TRBJ2-7, is as follows: DVKVTQSSRYLVKRTGEKVFLECVQDMDHENMFWYRQDPGLGLRLIYFSYDVKMKEKGDIPEGYSVSREKKERFSLILESASTNQTSMYLCASHRVGRSAEQYFGPGTRLTVT.

The rearrangement joins TRBV5-1 to TRBJ2-2, with a tentative D call TRBD1 (6 bases). V was shortened by 4 bases and J by 0 bases, with 10 bases between the two germline ends. The germline gives CDR1 SGHRS, CDR2 YFSETQ. CDR3 length: 15 amino acids. CDR3 protein: CASSIGGTNTGELFF. DNA of the CDR3: TGCGCCAGCAGCATAGGGGGTACGAACACCGGGGAGCTGTTTTTT.

This clone appeared a few times. V and J are TRBV2 and TRBJ2-7, with D tentatively TRBD1 (5 bases). The CDR3 extends over 15 amino acids. Trimming removed 2 bases from V and 5 bases from J, with 16 bases in between. Germline V lookup: CDR1 SNHLY, CDR2 FYNNEI. This CDR3 reads CASSEQQAVGNEQYF. CDR3 coding DNA: TGTGCCAGCAGTGAACAACAGGCGGTAGGGAACGAGCAGTACTTC.

A single count supports this clone. The rearrangement links TRBV5-1 to TRBJ2-1, with D maybe TRBD2 (6 bases). Deletions cut 4 bases from V and 5 bases from J, with 19 bases between. The CDR3 spans 16 residues. Germline CDR1 reads SGHRS; CDR2 reads YFSETQ. The CDR3 nucleotides are TGCGCCAGCAGCCCCAGGGACTCCCTCATACACAATGAGCAGTTCTTC. It translates to CASSPRDSLIHNEQFF.

This clone was seen only once. The rearrangement uses TRBV28 and TRBJ2-7; D perhaps matches TRBD1 (6 bases). This CDR3 comprises 13 residues. V lost 6 bases, J lost 0 bases, and 9 bases lay in between. Germline lookup yields CDR1 MDHEN and CDR2 SYDVKM. CDR3 sequence: CASRPDSSYEQYF. In DNA form, the CDR3 reads TGTGCCAGCAGACCGGACAGCTCCTACGAGCAGTACTTC.

The rearrangement joins TRBV29-1 to TRBJ2-1, with D hard to call. Germline CDR1 reads SQVTM; CDR2 reads ANQGSEA. CDR3 length: 13 residues. Deletions cut 6 bases from V and 10 bases from J, with 19 bases between. CDR3 DNA: TGCAGCGTAACACGGATCGGGCCCCAAGAGCAGTTCTTC. This translates into CSVTRIGPQEQFF.

The chain has TRBV7-2 and TRBJ2-1, with 7 bases fitting TRBD2. Trimming cost V 5 bases and J 6 bases; bases outside gene matches: 16. The CDR3 loop spans 17 amino acids. Germline V gene data show CDR1 as SGHTA and CDR2 as FQGNSA. This chain's CDR3 is CASSPWRGGGTSNEQFF. The CDR3 nucleotides read TGTGCCAGCAGCCCCTGGAGGGGCGGGGGTACTAGCAATGAGCAGTTCTTC.

On this clone: Different DNA sequences within this sample yield the same CDR3. The V call is TRBV19, the J call TRBJ2-5; 11 positions agree with TRBD2. Trimming took 6 bases from V and 2 from J; bases not matched to a gene: 5. The CDR3 spans 15 residues. The germline gives CDR1 LNHDA, CDR2 SQIVND (reference sequence). This chain's CDR3 is CASRLAGARQETQYF. CDR3 nucleotide sequence: TGTGCCAGTAGACTAGCGGGGGCCCGTCAAGAGACCCAGTACTTC.

The gene calls are TRBV25-1 and TRBJ1-5; unclear D gene. The V end was cut by 6 bases, the J end by 2 bases, with 5 bases between. Germline V gene data show CDR1 as MGHDK and CDR2 as SYGVNS. The CDR3 has 12 amino acids. In nucleotides, the CDR3 is TGTGCCAGCAGGGATGGCAATCAGCCCCAGCATTTT. It codes for CASRDGNQPQHF.

The chain links TRBV19 to TRBJ1-5, with no clear D. This CDR3 is built from 14 residues. CDR1 is LNHDA and CDR2 is SQIVND in the germline V gene (reference sequence). V was trimmed by 1 base and J by 7 bases, leaving 11 bases between them. CDR3 DNA: TGTGCCAGTAGTATAGGGGCGGGTTCGCAGCCCCAGCATTTT. It codes for CASSIGAGSQPQHF.

The chain's CDR3 is CASSPWRTKGGYTF. The CDR3 DNA reads TGTGCCAGCAGCCCCTGGCGGACAAAGGGTGGCTACACCTTC. This chain uses TRBV7-2 with TRBJ1-2; tentative D call: TRBD1 (5 bases). The germline CDR1 and CDR2 sequences are SGHTA and FQGNSA. Between the trimmed V and J ends, which lost 5 bases and 7 bases, there was a span of 17 bases. The CDR3 runs 14 residues.